This entry features one T cell receptor (beta chain) sequence. Clones were read by immunoSEQ multiplex PCR, and TCRdb kept only the in-frame ones, dropping some. The sample has 95,000 to 150,000 clones; about 94% are singletons. Blood samples were obtained at baseline, cycle 4 day 1, and cycle 7 day 1. The CDR3 is 15 residues long. Trimming cost V 3 bases and J 3 bases, with 13 bases left between them. Germline values: CDR1 SGHTS, CDR2 YDEGEE. This sample was included in a study of OX40 agonist ivuxolimab in advanced cancers. Study information: Participants could have had prior anti-PD-1, anti-PD-L1 or anti-CTLA-4 therapy, and roughly 40% had some. Three patients responded partially, comprising one with hepatocellular carcinoma and two with cutaneous melanoma.

This clonotype was obtained from an adult with an advanced solid tumor such as melanoma, head and neck, liver or kidney cancer. The sample in question was CD4+ or CD8+ T cells sorted from blood, obtained in a trial of the OX40 agonist ivuxolimab. V gene TRBV5-8 combines with J gene TRBJ1-5; D unclear. The CDR3 reads CASSSGGRVNQPQHF. The CDR3 DNA reads as TGTGCCAGCAGCTCTGGCGGCCGCGTCAATCAGCCCCAGCATTTT.